One sample yielded the 17 T cell receptor beta chains listed below, sequenced in a study of T-cell memory formation after mild COVID-19. TCRdb reprocessed the 5' RACE reads via MiXCR and lists one record per CDR3 protein. The sample includes fewer than 350,000 distinct CDR3 sequences, about 15% of them seen just once. Material for sequencing was PBMCs or a T cell subset sorted from them (not recorded which). The receptors shown here come from a man between 18 and 29 years old who had mild COVID-19 (a few samples of this study predate the infection). Cell type and time point are not known.

The CDR3 DNA reads TGCGCCAGCAGACCCACAGGGAAACCCTACGAGCAGTACTTC. It yields the protein CASRPTGKPYEQYF. The chain carries TRBV5-1 and TRBJ2-7; tentatively, D is TRBD1 (6 bases). Trimming removed 5 bases from V and 2 bases from J, with 14 bases in between. CDR3 length: 14 amino acids. Germline V gene sequence: CDR1 SGHRS, CDR2 YFSETQ. Together with reference TRBV5-1 and TRBJ2-7, the CDR3 gives the full variable domain: KAGVTQTPRYLIKTRGQQVTLSCSPISGHRSVSWYQQTPGQGLQFLFEYFSETQRNKGNFPGRFSGRQFSNSRSEMNVSTLELGDSALYLCASRPTGKPYEQYFGPGTRLTVT.

Only a few counts were recorded for this clonotype. This chain links TRBV25-1 with TRBJ1-2, with no clear D. The length of the CDR3 is 13 residues. V lost 8 bases and J 5 bases, leaving 15 bases between the germline ends. CDR1 MGHDK and CDR2 SYGVNS come from the germline V gene. DNA of the CDR3: TGTGCCAGCCGAGACGCAGATTCTTATGGCTACACCTTC. Residues: CASRDADSYGYTF.

This clonotype was picked up a small number of times. The genes are TRBV6-5 and TRBJ2-7, with D unclear. Germline V gene data show CDR1 as MNHEY and CDR2 as SVGAGI. With 5 bases removed from V and 6 bases from J, the gap between germline ends came to 8 bases. This CDR3 contains 11 residues. CDR3 bases: TGTGCCAGCAGTGGCAGTGGCGAGCAGTACTTC. Its protein is CASSGSGEQYF.

V and J are TRBV5-1 and TRBJ1-1; D remains unclear. Germline assignment: CDR1 SGHRS and CDR2 YFSETQ. Between the trimmed V and J ends, which lost 0 bases and 4 bases, there was a span of 16 bases. The CDR3 is 16 residues long. The CDR3 loop is CASSLASQYQTTEAFF. CDR3 nucleotides: TGCGCCAGCAGCTTGGCTAGCCAGTATCAGACCACTGAAGCTTTCTTT.

V is TRBV12-3 or TRBV12-4 and J is TRBJ1-5; 7 nucleotides align to TRBD1. V was pared by 8 bases and J by 5 bases, with 6 bases of the junction left unmatched. The CDR3 loop spans 13 amino acids. CDR3 nucleotides: TGTGCCAGCGGCCGGGACAGATATCAGCCCCAGCATTTT. This codes for CASGRDRYQPQHF.

J is TRBJ1-2 and V is TRBV5-6, with D perhaps TRBD1 (6 bases). The V and J ends lost 0 bases and 10 bases respectively, with 19 bases between them. The CDR3 totals 15 residues. CDR1 is SGHDT, CDR2 YYEEEE, per germline. CDR3 residues: CASSLEGAGATFYTF. Written as DNA, the CDR3 is TGTGCCAGCAGCTTGGAAGGGGCGGGGGCAACGTTCTACACCTTC.

The chain carries TRBV6-1 and TRBJ1-1, with 10 bases that match TRBD1. Germline loops: CDR1 MNHNS, CDR2 SASEGT. V shed 4 bases, J shed 1 base, and the junction held 18 bases outside the gene matches. The CDR3 sequence is 20 residues long. In DNA form, the CDR3 reads TGTGCCAGCAGTGGACCGGGACAGGGGCCGCTTATCGTCTCGAACACTGAAGCTTTCTTT. It specifies CASSGPGQGPLIVSNTEAFF.

At least ten counts were recorded for this clonotype. V and J are TRBV14 and TRBJ2-5; TRBD2 matches 8 bases. CDR1 is SGHDN and CDR2 is FVKESK in the germline V gene. The trim removed 4 bases at V and 6 bases at J, leaving 10 bases unmatched. The CDR3 length is 15 residues. This CDR3 reads CASSPLGLAGQTQYF. In nucleotides, the CDR3 is TGTGCCAGCAGCCCACTTGGACTAGCAGGACAGACCCAGTACTTC.

In this sample, this clonotype turned up many times. J is TRBJ2-7 and V is TRBV7-2; 11 bases fit TRBD2. Germline CDR1 reads SGHTA; CDR2 reads FQGNSA. CDR3 length equals 14 residues. V gave up 1 base and J gave up 4 bases; unmatched junction bases: 0. The CDR3 loop is CASSLVAGGYEQYV. CDR3 DNA: TGTGCCAGCAGCTTAGTAGCGGGGGGGTACGAGCAGTACGTC.

The chain is built from TRBV20-1 and TRBJ1-5; D is uncertain. CDR3 size: 13 residues. Germline V gene lookup returns CDR1 DFQATT and CDR2 SNEGSKA (reference sequence). The V and J ends lost 1 base and 4 bases respectively, with 8 bases between them. The CDR3 coding sequence is TGCAGTGCTAGAGTCGAGTCAAATCAGCCCCAGCATTTT. Its protein is CSARVESNQPQHF.

The rearrangement uses TRBV5-6 and TRBJ2-7; D unresolved. The CDR3 covers 12 residues. Trimming pared 0 bases from V and 4 bases from J, leaving 5 bases between. Germline CDR1 SGHDT, CDR2 YYEEEE. The CDR3 sequence is CASSLGEYEQYV. Here the CDR3 DNA reads TGTGCCAGCAGCTTGGGCGAATACGAGCAGTACGTC.

J is TRBJ2-7 and V is TRBV27, with D possibly being TRBD2 (5 bases). Germline V CDR1 and CDR2: MNHEY, SMNVEV (reference sequence). The CDR3 consists of 13 residues. Between the trimmed V and J ends, which lost 7 bases and 5 bases, there was a span of 15 bases. The CDR3: CASTGSLLDEQYF. CDR3 nucleotides: TGTGCCAGCACGGGATCCTTGCTGGACGAGCAGTACTTC.

The chain carries TRBV5-1 and TRBJ1-2, with D possibly being TRBD1 (5 bases). This CDR3 comprises 16 residues. Germline V CDR1 and CDR2: SGHRS, YFSETQ. V dropped 1 base and J dropped 3 bases, with 16 bases sitting between them. The CDR3, as DNA: TGCGCCAGCAGCTTGTCCCCCGGGGCTTCCTACTATGGCTACACCTTC. Translating it yields CASSLSPGASYYGYTF.

This clonotype was seen a handful of times. The rearrangement joins TRBV29-1 to TRBJ2-3; 9 nucleotides agree with TRBD2. CDR3 length: 16 residues. Germline lookup yields CDR1 SQVTM and CDR2 ANQGSEA. Germline trimming cut 6 bases from V and 0 bases from J; bases unmatched to any gene: 10. CDR3 DNA sequence: TGCAGCGTCAAAGGGGTGCGGGGGGGCAGCACAGATACGCAGTATTTT. It is translated as CSVKGVRGGSTDTQYF.

Ten or more counts support this clonotype. V gene TRBV5-1 combines with J gene TRBJ2-1; D may be TRBD1 (5 bases). This CDR3 comprises 14 residues. The ends were cut back, 1 base at V and 7 bases at J, with 12 bases in the middle. Per germline, CDR1 SGHRS and CDR2 YFSETQ. As DNA, the CDR3 is TGCGCCAGCAGCTTGCAGGGCGTTTGGAATGAGCAGTTCTTC. It yields the protein CASSLQGVWNEQFF.

The sample holds many counts of this clonotype. This chain connects TRBV7-2 to TRBJ2-3, with TRBD2 matching over 9 bases. With V trimmed by 6 bases and J by 0 bases, 1 base remained unmatched. The V gene's germline CDR1 is SGHTA and CDR2 FQGNSA. This CDR3 has 14 amino acids. The CDR3 loop reads CASRLAGSTDTQYF. The CDR3 coding sequence is TGTGCCAGCAGGCTAGCGGGGAGCACAGATACGCAGTATTTT.

The chain couples TRBV7-3 to TRBJ2-7; D not resolved. There are 11 residues in the CDR3. From germline, CDR1 is SGHTA and CDR2 FQGTGA. Deletions cut 4 bases from V and 9 bases from J, with 10 bases between. CDR3 DNA sequence: TGTGCCAGCAGCTCCGGTGGGCGGCAGTACTTC. This sequence encodes CASSSGGRQYF.